Here is one T cell receptor (beta chain) with its context. Its antigen is currently unknown. The record originates from a study of monozygotic twins with inflammatory bowel disease. Study-wide results and caveats: The analysis failed to separate different T cell subtypes.

CDR3 size: 18 residues. CDR1 LNHNV and CDR2 YYDKDF come from the germline V gene (reference sequence). TCRdb reprocessed the 5' RACE reads, keeping one entry per CDR3 protein, no DNA. The sample yields some 130,000 distinct CDR3 sequences, of which the top ten take up around 1.2%. Sequences were obtained from blood. The J gene is TRBJ1-2, the V gene TRBV15. This TCR derives from a human donor with ulcerative colitis or Crohn's disease, or a healthy co-twin of an affected twin (not recorded which). CDR3 amino acids: CATSRDRPETWSLDGYTF.